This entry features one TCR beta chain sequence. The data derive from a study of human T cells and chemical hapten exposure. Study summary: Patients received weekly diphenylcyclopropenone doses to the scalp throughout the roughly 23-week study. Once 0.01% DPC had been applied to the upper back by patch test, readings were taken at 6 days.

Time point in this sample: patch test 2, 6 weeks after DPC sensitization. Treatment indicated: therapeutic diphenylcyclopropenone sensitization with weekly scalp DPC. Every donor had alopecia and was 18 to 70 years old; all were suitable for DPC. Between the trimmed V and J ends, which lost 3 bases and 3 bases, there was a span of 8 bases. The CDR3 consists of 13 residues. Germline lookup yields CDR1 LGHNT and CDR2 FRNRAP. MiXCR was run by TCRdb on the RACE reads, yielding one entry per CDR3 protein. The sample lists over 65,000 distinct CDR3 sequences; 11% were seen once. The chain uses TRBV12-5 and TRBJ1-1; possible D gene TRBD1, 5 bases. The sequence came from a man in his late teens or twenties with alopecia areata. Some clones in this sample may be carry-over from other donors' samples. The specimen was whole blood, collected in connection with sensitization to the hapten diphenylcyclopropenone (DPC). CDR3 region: CASGFRVDTEAFF. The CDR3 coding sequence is TGTGCTAGTGGTTTCAGGGTGGACACTGAAGCTTTCTTT.